Listed here are 5 T cell receptor beta chains from one sample, sequenced in a study of T cell responses to AZD1222 COVID-19 vaccine. The assay was immunoSEQ multiplex PCR, and TCRdb's table has in-frame clones only and misses some. The sample has 150,000 to 200,000 clones, around 90% seen once. Here the sequenced sample was peripheral blood, taken on day 0 of AZD1222 vaccination. These receptors were obtained from an adult in good health.

The J gene is TRBJ1-2, the V gene TRBV28, with no clear D. V lost 5 bases to trimming and J lost 8 bases, with 18 bases between them. Germline V gene lookup returns CDR1 MDHEN and CDR2 SYDVKM. The CDR3 length is 14 residues. The CDR3 DNA follows: TGTGCCAGCAGTCCGCAGGACTCTTTTCGGGGCTACACCTTC. Encoded protein: CASSPQDSFRGYTF.

This rearrangement joins TRBV3-1 (or the pseudogene TRBV3-2) to TRBJ2-2; D is undetermined. CDR1 is LGHDT, CDR2 YNNKEL, per germline (reference sequence). Trimming removed 1 base at V and 2 bases at J, with 14 bases between. The CDR3 covers 17 residues. Here the CDR3 DNA reads TGTGCCAGCAGCCAAGTAGGCGGCTGGATAAACACCGGGGAGCTGTTTTTT. It codes for CASSQVGGWINTGELFF.

The chain couples TRBV6-1 to TRBJ1-1; D ambiguous. Trimming took 0 bases from V and 6 from J, leaving 5 bases between them. Germline V CDR1 and CDR2: MNHNS, SASEGT. This CDR3 region has 12 residues. Here the CDR3 DNA reads TGTGCCAGCAGTGAAGCCGCCCCTGAAGCTTTCTTT. It translates to CASSEAAPEAFF.

The rearrangement links TRBV4-3 to TRBJ1-2; unclear D gene. The CDR3 is 16 residues long. Germline V lookup: CDR1 LGHNA, CDR2 YSLEER. Deletions cut 4 bases from V and 5 bases from J, with 20 bases between. CDR3 residues: CASSLSRASGGYGYTF. For the CDR3, the DNA is TGCGCCAGCAGCCTTTCACGGGCTTCCGGTGGGTATGGCTACACCTTC.

This clone was seen a single time. V is TRBV20-1 and J is TRBJ1-6; a possible D gene is TRBD1 (5 bases). This CDR3 contains 14 residues. V gave up 3 bases and J gave up 7 bases, with 13 bases separating them. The germline CDR1 and CDR2 sequences are DFQATT and SNEGSKA (reference sequence). In nucleotides, the CDR3 is TGCAGTGCTAGTTTGGGGACCCAAAATTCACCCCTCCACTTT. It encodes CSASLGTQNSPLHF.